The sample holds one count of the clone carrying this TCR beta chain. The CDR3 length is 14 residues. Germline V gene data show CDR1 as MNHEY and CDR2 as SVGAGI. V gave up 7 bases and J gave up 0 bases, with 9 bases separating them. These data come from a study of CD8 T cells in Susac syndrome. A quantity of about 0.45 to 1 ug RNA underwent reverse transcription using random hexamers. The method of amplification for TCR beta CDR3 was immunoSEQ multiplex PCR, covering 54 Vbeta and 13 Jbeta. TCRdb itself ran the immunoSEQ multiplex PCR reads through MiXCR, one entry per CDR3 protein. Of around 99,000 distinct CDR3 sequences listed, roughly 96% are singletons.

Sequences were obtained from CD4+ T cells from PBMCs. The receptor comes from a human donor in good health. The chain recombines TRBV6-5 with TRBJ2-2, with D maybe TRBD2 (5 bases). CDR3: CASNRGANTGELFF. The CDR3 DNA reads TGTGCCAGCAACCGGGGAGCGAACACCGGGGAGCTGTTTTTT.